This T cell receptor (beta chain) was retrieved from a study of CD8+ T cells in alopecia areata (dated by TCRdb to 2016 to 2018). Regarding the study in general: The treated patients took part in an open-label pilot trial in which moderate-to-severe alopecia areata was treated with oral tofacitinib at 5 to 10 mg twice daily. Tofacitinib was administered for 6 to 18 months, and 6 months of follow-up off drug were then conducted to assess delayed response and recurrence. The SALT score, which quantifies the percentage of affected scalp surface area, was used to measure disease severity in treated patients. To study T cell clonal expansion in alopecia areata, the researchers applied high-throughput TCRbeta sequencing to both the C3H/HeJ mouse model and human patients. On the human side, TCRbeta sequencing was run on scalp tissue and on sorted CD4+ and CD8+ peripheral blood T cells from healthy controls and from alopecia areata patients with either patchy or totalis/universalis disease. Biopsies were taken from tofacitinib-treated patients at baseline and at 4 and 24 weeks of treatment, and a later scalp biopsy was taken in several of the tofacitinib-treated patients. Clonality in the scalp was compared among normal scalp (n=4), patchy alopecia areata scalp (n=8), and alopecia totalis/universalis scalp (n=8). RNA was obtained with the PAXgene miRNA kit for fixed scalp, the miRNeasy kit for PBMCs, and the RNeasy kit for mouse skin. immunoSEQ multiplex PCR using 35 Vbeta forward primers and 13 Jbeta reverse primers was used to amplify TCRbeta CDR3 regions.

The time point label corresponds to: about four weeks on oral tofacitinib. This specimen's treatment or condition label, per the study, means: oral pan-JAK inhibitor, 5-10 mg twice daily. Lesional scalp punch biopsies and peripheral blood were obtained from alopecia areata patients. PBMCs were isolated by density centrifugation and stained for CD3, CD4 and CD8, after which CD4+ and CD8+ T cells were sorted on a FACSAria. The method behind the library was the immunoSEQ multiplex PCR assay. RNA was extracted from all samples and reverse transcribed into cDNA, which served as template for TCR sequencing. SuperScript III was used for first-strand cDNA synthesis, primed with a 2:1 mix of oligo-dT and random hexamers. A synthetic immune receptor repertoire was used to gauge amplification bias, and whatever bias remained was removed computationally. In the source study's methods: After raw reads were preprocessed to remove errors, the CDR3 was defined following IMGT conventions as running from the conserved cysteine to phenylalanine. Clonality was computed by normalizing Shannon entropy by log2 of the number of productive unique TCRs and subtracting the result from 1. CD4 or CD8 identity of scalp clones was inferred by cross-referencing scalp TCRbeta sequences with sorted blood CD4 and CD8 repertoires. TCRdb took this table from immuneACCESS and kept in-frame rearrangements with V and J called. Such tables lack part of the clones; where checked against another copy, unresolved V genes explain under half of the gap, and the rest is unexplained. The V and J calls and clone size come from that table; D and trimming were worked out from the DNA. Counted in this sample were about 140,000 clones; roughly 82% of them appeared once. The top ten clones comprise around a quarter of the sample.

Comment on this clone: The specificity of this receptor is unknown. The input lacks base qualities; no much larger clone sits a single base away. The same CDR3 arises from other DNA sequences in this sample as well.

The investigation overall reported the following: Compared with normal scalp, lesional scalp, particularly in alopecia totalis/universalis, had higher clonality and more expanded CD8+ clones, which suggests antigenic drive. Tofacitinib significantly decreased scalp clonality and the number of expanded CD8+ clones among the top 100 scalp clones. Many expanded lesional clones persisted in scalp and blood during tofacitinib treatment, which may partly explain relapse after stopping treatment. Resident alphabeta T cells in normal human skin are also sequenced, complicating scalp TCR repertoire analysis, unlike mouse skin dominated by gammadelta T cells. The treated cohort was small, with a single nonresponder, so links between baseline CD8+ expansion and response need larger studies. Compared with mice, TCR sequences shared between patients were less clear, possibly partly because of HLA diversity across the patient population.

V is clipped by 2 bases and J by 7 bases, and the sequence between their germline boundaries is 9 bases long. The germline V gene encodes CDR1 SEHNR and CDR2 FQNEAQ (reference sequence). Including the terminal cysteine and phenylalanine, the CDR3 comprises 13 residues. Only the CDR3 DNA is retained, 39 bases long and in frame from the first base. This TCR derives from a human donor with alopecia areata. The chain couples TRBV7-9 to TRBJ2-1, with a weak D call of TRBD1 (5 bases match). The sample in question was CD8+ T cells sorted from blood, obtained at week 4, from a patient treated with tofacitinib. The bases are TGTGCCAGCAGCTTATCAGGGTATAATGAGCAGTTCTTC. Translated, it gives CASSLSGYNEQFF.